Below, one TCR beta chain is given with its context. Its antigen specificity is not known. Per-nucleotide qualities are absent, and no much larger clonotype sits a single base away. This sample is part of a study of CD8+ T cells in alopecia areata (dated by TCRdb to 2017 to 2018). Regarding the study in general: The treated patients took part in an open-label pilot trial in which moderate-to-severe alopecia areata was treated with oral tofacitinib at 5 to 10 mg twice daily. Tofacitinib was administered for 6 to 18 months, and 6 months of follow-up off drug were then conducted to assess delayed response and recurrence. For the treated patients, the SALT score, which quantifies what percentage of scalp surface area is affected, served as the measure of disease severity. The study used high-throughput TCRbeta sequencing to examine T cell clonal expansion in alopecia areata, in both the C3H/HeJ mouse model and human patients. On the human side, TCRbeta sequencing was run on scalp tissue and on sorted CD4+ and CD8+ peripheral blood T cells from healthy controls and from alopecia areata patients with either patchy or totalis/universalis disease. Biopsies were taken from tofacitinib-treated patients at baseline and again at 4 and 24 weeks into treatment, and several of those patients also had a later scalp biopsy. Scalp clonality was compared among normal scalp (n=4), patchy alopecia areata scalp (n=8), and alopecia totalis/universalis scalp (n=8). RNA came from the PAXgene miRNA kit for fixed scalp, the miRNeasy kit for PBMCs, and the RNeasy kit for mouse skin. immunoSEQ multiplex PCR using 35 Vbeta forward primers and 13 Jbeta reverse primers was used to amplify TCRbeta CDR3 regions. Overall study outcomes, separate from this receptor: Unlike mouse skin, which is dominated by gammadelta T cells, normal human skin has resident alphabeta T cells that are also sequenced, and this complicates analysis of the scalp TCR repertoire. The treated cohort was small, with a single nonresponder, so links between baseline CD8+ expansion and response need larger studies. Scalp clonality and the number of expanded CD8+ clones among the top 100 scalp clones were significantly decreased by tofacitinib. Shared TCR sequences between patients were less evident than in mice, which may be partly attributable to HLA diversity in the patient population. Many expanded lesional clones persisted in scalp and blood during tofacitinib treatment, which may partly explain relapse after stopping treatment. Compared with normal scalp, lesional scalp had higher clonality and more expanded CD8+ clones, particularly in alopecia totalis/universalis, a pattern that suggests antigenic drive.

V drops 3 bases and J drops 5 bases, leaving 8 bases in between. Taken from cysteine to phenylalanine, the CDR3 has 12 residues. The retained sequence is limited to the CDR3, 36 bases, with the frame set at the first base. Based on the germline V gene (reference sequence), the CDR1 and CDR2 sequences are GTSNPN and SVGIG. Library preparation employed the immunoSEQ multiplex PCR assay. RNA was extracted from all samples and reverse transcribed into cDNA as template for TCR sequencing. First-strand cDNA was synthesized with SuperScript III using a 2:1 mix of oligo-dT and random hexamers. A synthetic immune receptor repertoire was used to assess amplification bias, and residual bias was removed computationally. Concerning the study's data processing: Raw reads were preprocessed to remove errors, and CDR3 was defined by IMGT conventions from the conserved cysteine to phenylalanine. To get clonality, Shannon entropy was normalized by log2 of the number of productive unique TCRs and the result was subtracted from 1. Scalp TCRbeta sequences were cross-referenced with sorted blood CD4 and CD8 repertoires so that the CD4 or CD8 identity of scalp clones could be inferred. TCRdb retrieved this table from immuneACCESS and kept in-frame rearrangements only. Not all clones are present; in checked studies, unresolved V genes account for under half, and no reason is known for the remainder. V, J and clone size were drawn from that table, and D and trimming were deduced from the DNA. Here the sample has around 200,000 clones; 50% to 65% occur a single time. Together, the top ten hold about 10% of the sample.

The time point label for this specimen denotes: around 26 weeks on oral tofacitinib. In the paper's terms, the treatment or condition label means: oral pan-JAK inhibitor, 5-10 mg twice daily. From alopecia areata patients, peripheral blood was collected along with lesional scalp punch biopsies. PBMCs were isolated by density centrifugation and stained for CD3, CD4 and CD8, and CD4+ and CD8+ T cells were sorted on a FACSAria. The source was CD8+ T cells sorted from blood, collected at week 24, from a patient treated with tofacitinib. This TCR was sampled from a human donor with alopecia areata. The chain links TRBV30 with TRBJ2-1; no confident D gene assignment can be made. The DNA sequence is TGTGCCTGGAGCCCGTCGGACAATGAGCAGTTCTTC. Protein translation: CAWSPSDNEQFF.